Given below is one TCR beta chain in context. Its antigen is as yet unknown. The investigators split CD4+ cells into a CD45RA+ naive subset and a CD45RA-negative memory subset. The source of the sample is a study of shared clonotypes between healthy human individuals. Overall study findings and caveats: It was the non-shared clonotypes that had lower generation probabilities than clonotypes shared by all four donors. Naive CD4 clonotype sharing across four donors was around 5%.

Here immunoSEQ multiplex PCR was the method, and the copy in TCRdb shows in-frame clones only, minus some. Among 600,000 to 750,000 clones listed, around 72% were seen once. V was shortened by 7 bases and J by 0 bases, with 8 bases between the two germline ends. Germline loops: CDR1 SGHDT, CDR2 YYEEEE. The CDR3 has 14 residues. V usage is TRBV5-6 and J usage is TRBJ2-6; D is unclear. This TCR came from a woman younger than 45 in good health. What was sequenced was memory CD4+ T cells sorted from blood. Noted subset: CD45RA-negative fraction. This chain's CDR3 is CASVPNSGANVLTF. The CDR3 DNA is TGTGCCAGCGTGCCGAACTCTGGGGCCAACGTCCTGACTTTC.